This entry features one T cell receptor (beta chain) sequence. The antigen is unknown. One end of the junction fails to match germline, which may point to a read error. The sample is drawn from a study of cytomegalovirus exposure and HLA in healthy donors. Study-level background: Early released data comprised some 91 million unique TCRs from HLA-typed donors. Overall study findings and caveats: The availability of immune exposure information extended only to CMV serostatus.

It was with 60 Vbeta and 13 Jbeta primers that the PCR ran. Profiling relied on immunoSEQ multiplex PCR, and the TCRdb table lists in-frame clones only, not all of them. The sample records about 160,000 clones, around 75% being singletons. Specimen: PBMCs. This TCR was recovered from a man aged 18 to 30 in good health and CMV-seropositive.

The CDR3 sequence is CANSTRQGNQPQHF. In DNA form, the CDR3 reads TGTGCCAATAGTACGCGACAGGGCAATCAGCCCCAGCATTTT. The chain recombines TRBV19 with TRBJ1-5, with a possible D match to TRBD1 (6 bases). Looked up from germline, CDR1 is LNHDA and CDR2 is SQIVND (reference sequence). The CDR3 is 14 residues long.